What follows are 31 T cell receptor beta chains derived from one specimen sequenced in a study of blood T cell repertoires in COVID-19. Profiled with immunoSEQ multiplex PCR; TCRdb holds only in-frame clones, not every one. The data contain over 150,000 clones, around four fifths of them seen just once; the ten biggest clones take up about 7%. Sequencing was done on a sample of peripheral blood. The receptors originated from a woman aged 40-49 years with COVID-19, enrolled during active disease.

The V gene is TRBV11-3, the J gene TRBJ2-1, with TRBD1 identical over 8 bases. CDR1 and CDR2 from the germline V gene are SGHNT and YENEEA. V lost 2 bases to trimming and J lost 10 bases; unmatched junction nucleotides: 7. The CDR3 has 14 amino acids. CDR3 residues: CASSLKAGGIEQFF. The DNA for the CDR3 is TGTGCCAGCAGCTTAAAGGCAGGGGGCATCGAGCAGTTCTTC.

V usage is TRBV2 and J usage is TRBJ2-1; D may be TRBD1 (7 bases). Germline V gene lookup returns CDR1 SNHLY and CDR2 FYNNEI. Between the trimmed V and J ends, which lost 9 bases and 5 bases, there was a span of 14 bases. The CDR3 consists of 13 residues. The CDR3 protein is CARGAGGHNEQFF. CDR3 bases: TGTGCCAGGGGGGCAGGGGGGCACAATGAGCAGTTCTTC.

The chain joins TRBV6-5 to TRBJ1-1, with D perhaps TRBD1 (5 bases). CDR1 is MNHEY and CDR2 is SVGAGI in the germline V gene. CDR3 length: 14 amino acids. V was cut by 5 bases and J by 5 bases, with 15 bases left in between. CDR3 coding DNA: TGTGCCAGCAGTAAGTCCAGGGTTCGGACTGAAGCTTTCTTT. Amino acids: CASSKSRVRTEAFF.

The CDR3 loop is CASSPTGLNRPTDTQYF. The CDR3 bases are TGTGCCAGTAGCCCCACTGGTTTGAACAGGCCCACAGATACGCAGTATTTT. The chain employs TRBV19 and TRBJ2-3; the D gene is possibly TRBD1 (5 bases). CDR1 and CDR2 from the germline V gene are LNHDA and SQIVND (reference sequence). The V end lost 6 bases, the J end lost 2 bases, and 21 bases lay between the germline ends. CDR3 length: 17 amino acids.

The rearrangement joins TRBV3-1 (or the pseudogene TRBV3-2) to TRBJ1-2, with 9 bases that match TRBD1. CDR3 size: 14 residues. V was pared by 4 bases and J by 6 bases, with 6 bases of the junction left unmatched. Germline lookup yields CDR1 LGHDT and CDR2 YNNKEL (reference sequence). CDR3 sequence: CASSRPGTGNGYTF. CDR3 nucleotide sequence: TGTGCCAGCAGCCGCCCAGGGACAGGGAATGGCTACACCTTC.

V and J are TRBV6-1 and TRBJ1-5; D not resolved. The CDR3 has 14 residues. Trimming shortened V by 0 bases and J by 6 bases, and 9 bases separated the two germline ends. Germline CDR1 is MNHNS and CDR2 is SASEGT. The CDR3 region is CASSEAWRGQPQHF. CDR3 DNA: TGTGCCAGCAGTGAAGCTTGGAGAGGTCAGCCCCAGCATTTT.

V usage is TRBV6-6 and J usage is TRBJ1-2; D gene uncertain. The germline CDR1 and CDR2 sequences are MNHNY and SVGAGI (reference sequence). The CDR3 spans 14 residues. The V gene lost 0 bases and the J gene lost 8 bases, with 13 bases spanning the gap. CDR3 region: CASSYSGRTGGYTF. CDR3 coding DNA: TGTGCCAGCAGTTACTCGGGCAGGACGGGGGGCTACACCTTC.

The V and J genes are TRBV27 and TRBJ1-1; D might be TRBD1 (6 bases). The CDR3 sequence is 16 residues long. With 4 bases removed from V and 1 base from J, the gap between germline ends came to 16 bases. Germline V gene data show CDR1 as MNHEY and CDR2 as SMNVEV (reference sequence). CDR3 DNA sequence: TGTGCCAGCAGTTCCGCATTGGGGACACAGAACACTGAAGCTTTCTTT. Protein: CASSSALGTQNTEAFF.

The chain combines TRBV6-5 with TRBJ1-1; TRBD1 aligns across 12 bases. Germline CDR1 is MNHEY and CDR2 is SVGAGI. V lost 7 bases, J lost 4 bases, and 7 bases stayed unmatched. There are 15 residues in the CDR3. The CDR3 coding sequence is TGTGCCAGCAAGAAGGGACAGGGGGCTTCCACTGAAGCTTTCTTT. It translates to CASKKGQGASTEAFF.

This clone showed up just a few times. The rearrangement uses TRBV7-8 and TRBJ1-2, with 9 bases identical to TRBD1. The V gene's germline CDR1 is SGHVS and CDR2 FQNEAQ. The junction had 2 bases not matched to a gene; V was cut back by 5 bases and J by 1 base. CDR3 length: 14 amino acids. Here the CDR3 DNA reads TGTGCCAGCAGCACGACAGGGGGTAACTATGGCTACACCTTC. Its translation is CASSTTGGNYGYTF.

The rearrangement joins TRBV10-1 to TRBJ2-1; 7 bases fit TRBD2. The CDR3 covers 13 residues. After removal of 6 bases from V and 8 bases from J, the junction contained 7 bases not matched to a gene. In germline, CDR1 is WNHNN, CDR2 SYGVQD (reference sequence). The CDR3 reads CASRGLGEDEQFF. CDR3 DNA: TGCGCCAGCAGAGGACTAGGGGAGGATGAGCAGTTCTTC.

The V gene is TRBV28, the J gene TRBJ2-7; D remains ambiguous. The CDR3 loop spans 12 amino acids. The germline CDR1 and CDR2 sequences are MDHEN and SYDVKM. Between the trimmed V and J ends, which lost 2 bases and 6 bases, there was a span of 8 bases. The CDR3 region has the DNA TGTGCCAGCAGTTTAGAAACGGGCGAGCAGTACTTC. Translation gives CASSLETGEQYF.

The chain uses TRBV9 and TRBJ1-1; TRBD1 is a possible D gene (6 bases). Germline V gene data show CDR1 as SGDLS and CDR2 as YYNGEE. Trimming left V 6 bases short and J 4 bases short, with 16 bases between. The CDR3 covers 14 residues. CDR3 residues: CASTYRVWGTEAFF. CDR3 DNA: TGTGCCAGCACCTACAGGGTTTGGGGCACTGAAGCTTTCTTT.

This sequence joins TRBV6-5 and TRBJ1-1, with 7 nucleotides matching TRBD1. The V gene's germline CDR1 is MNHEY and CDR2 SVGAGI. The CDR3 totals 14 residues. V lost 0 bases and J lost 10; bases outside the gene matches: 8. The CDR3 is CASSYSPGQLAAFF. The CDR3 DNA follows: TGTGCCAGCAGTTACTCTCCGGGACAGCTTGCAGCTTTCTTT.

The V call is TRBV7-8, the J call TRBJ2-7, with D maybe TRBD1 (7 bases). Looked up from germline, CDR1 is SGHVS and CDR2 is FQNEAQ. CDR3 size: 14 residues. V lost 2 bases to trimming and J lost 2 bases, with 10 bases between them. The CDR3 DNA sequence: TGTGCCAGCAGCTTAATCAGGGGGGCCTACGAGCAGTACTTC. It encodes CASSLIRGAYEQYF.

The chain carries TRBV11-2 and TRBJ1-4; no definite D call. Between the trimmed V and J ends, which lost 2 bases and 0 bases, there was a span of 13 bases. CDR1 and CDR2 (germline): SGHAT, FQNNGV. CDR3 length: 17 amino acids. The CDR3 here is CASSLFGGVATNEKLFF. The CDR3 DNA sequence: TGTGCCAGCAGCTTATTCGGCGGAGTTGCAACTAATGAAAAACTGTTTTTT.

V and J are TRBV18 and TRBJ1-1; TRBD1 matches 9 bases. The trim removed 0 bases at V and 3 bases at J, leaving 5 bases unmatched. CDR1 and CDR2 (germline): KGHSH, LQKENI. There are 16 residues in the CDR3. CDR3: CASSPPLGQGDTEAFF. CDR3 nucleotides: TGTGCCAGCTCACCACCGTTGGGACAGGGAGACACTGAAGCTTTCTTT.

J is TRBJ2-1 and V is TRBV7-3; 12 bases agree with TRBD2. V was pared by 6 bases and J by 10 bases, with 13 bases of the junction left unmatched. Germline assignment: CDR1 SGHTA and CDR2 FQGTGA. The CDR3 consists of 16 residues. CDR3 DNA sequence: TGTGCCAGCAGACGAACGACTAGCGGGAGCCTAACGGAGCAGTTCTTC. Translating it yields CASRRTTSGSLTEQFF.

The rearrangement joins TRBV5-1 to TRBJ2-7; 10 nucleotides match TRBD2. The CDR3 loop spans 20 amino acids. The V and J ends lost 1 base and 2 bases, in that order; junction bases with no gene match: 18. CDR1 SGHRS and CDR2 YFSETQ come from the germline V gene. The CDR3 nucleotides are TGCGCCAGCAGCTTGAATAATTATCCGCTTGGACTAGCGGAAACCTACGAGCAGTACTTC. It codes for CASSLNNYPLGLAETYEQYF.

A few counts support this clone. The chain recombines TRBV13 with TRBJ1-5, with 7 bases aligning to TRBD1. With 3 bases clipped from V and 3 bases from J, the junction kept 2 bases outside the gene matches. CDR3 length equals 14 residues. Per germline, CDR1 PRHDT and CDR2 FYEKMQ (reference sequence). The CDR3 sequence is CASSFTGANQPQHF. As DNA, the CDR3 is TGTGCCAGCAGCTTTACAGGGGCCAATCAGCCCCAGCATTTT.

This chain links TRBV28 with TRBJ1-2; TRBD1 matches 7 bases. The trim removed 11 bases at V and 4 bases at J, leaving 10 bases unmatched. CDR1 and CDR2 from the germline V gene are MDHEN and SYDVKM. This CDR3 has 13 amino acids. CDR3: CAGTGDLLYGYTF. CDR3 bases: TGTGCCGGTACAGGGGACCTACTCTATGGCTACACCTTC.

This clone was seen a handful of times. This rearrangement joins TRBV6-5 to TRBJ1-2, with 7 bases that match TRBD1. This CDR3 has 15 residues. Trimming cost V 6 bases and J 3 bases; bases outside gene matches: 10. Germline loops: CDR1 MNHEY, CDR2 SVGAGI. As DNA, the CDR3 is TGTGCCAGCAGCCTCCGGACAGGAGTCTACTATGGCTACACCTTC. It specifies CASSLRTGVYYGYTF.

The chain couples TRBV19 to TRBJ2-7; D not resolved. The CDR3 spans 13 residues. Germline CDR1 and CDR2: LNHDA and SQIVND (reference sequence). V lost 4 bases, J lost 0 bases, and 7 bases lay in between. CDR3 region: CASSTSPSYEQYF. CDR3 bases: TGTGCCAGTAGTACCAGTCCCTCCTACGAGCAGTACTTC. Full variable domain (remainder filled in from reference TRBV19 and TRBJ2-7): DGGITQSPKYLFRKEGQNVTLSCEQNLNHDAMYWYRQDPGQGLRLIYYSQIVNDFQKGDIAEGYSVSREKKESFPLTVTSAQKNPTAFYLCASSTSPSYEQYFGPGTRLTVT.

The chain has TRBV7-3 and TRBJ1-2; D is possibly TRBD1 (5 bases). From germline, CDR1 is SGHTA and CDR2 FQGTGA. Trimming left V 2 bases short and J 4 bases short, with 8 bases between. The CDR3 extends over 13 amino acids. The DNA for the CDR3 is TGTGCCAGCAGCTTACAGGGTATCTATGGCTACACCTTC. It yields the protein CASSLQGIYGYTF.

This rearrangement joins TRBV7-9 to TRBJ2-5, with 11 bases lining up with TRBD2. J was trimmed by 14 bases and V by 5 bases; bases with no gene match: 16. Germline V lookup: CDR1 SEHNR, CDR2 FQNEAQ (reference sequence). The CDR3 contains 15 residues. The DNA of the CDR3 is TGTGCCAGCAGCGGAACTCCGGGACTAGCGGTTTTAGAATACTTC. It specifies CASSGTPGLAVLEYF.

The gene calls are TRBV19 and TRBJ1-5; D gene ambiguous. This CDR3 comprises 16 residues. Germline V gene data show CDR1 as LNHDA and CDR2 as SQIVND (reference sequence). Trimming took 1 base from V and 4 from J, leaving 14 bases between them. The CDR3 here is CASSIVPLPENQPQHF. The CDR3 coding sequence is TGTGCCAGTAGTATAGTTCCCCTACCGGAGAATCAGCCCCAGCATTTT.

V usage is TRBV5-1 and J usage is TRBJ1-3; D is unclear. This CDR3 has 14 amino acids. Germline lookup yields CDR1 SGHRS and CDR2 YFSETQ. The germline V and J ends were trimmed by 4 bases and 0 bases, with 8 bases remaining between them. Written as DNA, the CDR3 is TGCGCCAGCAGCCGAGCCTCCTCTGGAAACACCATATATTTT. Translated, it gives CASSRASSGNTIYF.

The chain employs TRBV5-4 and TRBJ1-2, with 9 bases lining up with TRBD1. V was clipped by 6 bases and J by 8 bases; unmatched bases: 23. The CDR3 runs 18 residues. Germline V lookup: CDR1 SGHNT, CDR2 YYREEE (reference sequence). CDR3 nucleotides: TGTGCCAGCACCATAGACGAGATGGTATCACAGGGGGCGGCGGGCTACACCTTC. Translating gives CASTIDEMVSQGAAGYTF.

V and J are TRBV7-9 and TRBJ1-5, with 10 bases that match TRBD1. The CDR3 runs 14 residues. Trimming cost V 4 bases and J 5 bases; bases outside gene matches: 2. The germline V gene has CDR1 SEHNR and CDR2 FQNEAQ (reference sequence). CDR3 DNA: TGTGCCAGCAGCTCGGGACAGGGGTATCAGCCCCAGCATTTT. Its protein product is CASSSGQGYQPQHF.

The chain carries TRBV9 and TRBJ2-7; 7 positions agree with TRBD1. The CDR3 sequence is 15 residues long. Losses at the gene ends were 3 bases for V and 2 bases for J; bases not matched to a gene: 8. Germline values: CDR1 SGDLS, CDR2 YYNGEE. The CDR3 reads CASSASGTATYEQYF. Written as DNA, the CDR3 is TGTGCCAGCAGCGCATCCGGGACAGCTACCTACGAGCAGTACTTC. Full variable domain (missing parts from reference TRBV9 and TRBJ2-7): DSGVTQTPKHLITATGQRVTLRCSPRSGDLSVYWYQQSLDQGLQFLIQYYNGEERAKGNILERFSAQQFPDLHSELNLSSLELGDSALYFCASSASGTATYEQYFGPGTRLTVT.

The V call is TRBV28, the J call TRBJ2-3, with D uncertain. Germline lookup yields CDR1 MDHEN and CDR2 SYDVKM. V was clipped by 5 bases and J by 4 bases, with 7 bases between them. The CDR3 runs 12 residues. The CDR3 here is CASSQTADTQYF. CDR3 nucleotides: TGTGCCAGCAGTCAAACAGCAGATACGCAGTATTTT.